This entry concerns a single T cell receptor beta chain. Its antigen is not identified. This sample was taken from a study of shared clonotypes between healthy human individuals. Whole-study context: A donor's plate count was three for CD4 naive and three for CD4 memory; CD8 naive had two and CD8 memory one. General study points: Some naive CD4 clonotypes, 4% to 6%, turned up in common across four donors.

The authors' processing: From ImmunoSEQ came sequences covering only the junction and carrying no quality scores, so filtering differed. The assay was immunoSEQ multiplex PCR, and TCRdb's table has in-frame clones only and misses some. That table gives V, J and clone size, and the DNA gave D and trimming. The data contain millions of clones, approximately 95% of them singletons. The germline gives CDR1 SGHVS, CDR2 FNYEAQ. The CDR3 consists of 15 residues. The ends were cut back, 5 bases at V and 5 bases at J, with 15 bases in the middle. CD8 cells classed as naive were CD45RO-negative and positively selected for CCR7, excluding terminally differentiated effector memory CD45RA+ cells.

The chain couples TRBV7-6 to TRBJ2-2; D gene unclear. Input material: naive CD8+ T cells sorted from blood. The receptor's source is a man between 18 and 35 years old in good health. The CDR3 loop is CASSPDTFGTGELFF. CDR3 sequence (DNA): TGTGCCAGCAGCCCCGACACTTTTGGGACCGGGGAGCTGTTTTTT.